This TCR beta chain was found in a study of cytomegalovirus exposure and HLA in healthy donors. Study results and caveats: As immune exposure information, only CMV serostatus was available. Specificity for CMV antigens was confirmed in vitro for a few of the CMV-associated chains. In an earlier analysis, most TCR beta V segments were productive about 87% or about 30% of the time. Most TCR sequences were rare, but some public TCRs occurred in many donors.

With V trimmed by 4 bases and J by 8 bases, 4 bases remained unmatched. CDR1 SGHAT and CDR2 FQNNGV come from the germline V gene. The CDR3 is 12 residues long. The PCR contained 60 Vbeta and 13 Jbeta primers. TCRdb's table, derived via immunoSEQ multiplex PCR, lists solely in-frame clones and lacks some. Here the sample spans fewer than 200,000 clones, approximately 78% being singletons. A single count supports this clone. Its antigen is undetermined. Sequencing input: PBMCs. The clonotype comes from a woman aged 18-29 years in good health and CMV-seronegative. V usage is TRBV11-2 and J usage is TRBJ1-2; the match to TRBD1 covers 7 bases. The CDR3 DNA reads TGTGCCAGCAGCTCGGGGACAGCCGGCTACACCTTC. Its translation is CASSSGTAGYTF.